These T cell receptor beta chains were read from a single sample in a study of monozygotic twins with inflammatory bowel disease. Reprocessing the 5' RACE reads, TCRdb reports a single entry for every CDR3 protein and omits DNA. Listed are approximately 200,000 distinct CDR3 sequences; under 8.5% falls within the top ten. Input material: blood. These receptors were collected from a human donor with ulcerative colitis or Crohn's disease, or a healthy co-twin of an affected twin (not recorded which). CDR3s include the opening cysteine and the closing phenylalanine or tryptophan.

J gene: TRBJ2-1; CDR3 length: 16; V gene: TRBV11-3; CDR3 protein: CASSTFGTPKLDEQFF
J gene: TRBJ1-5; CDR3 length: 18; V gene: TRBV12-3/TRBV12-4; CDR3 protein: CASSLVPGQGIGNQPQHF
J gene: TRBJ2-7; CDR3 length: 15; V gene: TRBV18; CDR3 protein: CASSPSGTGTREQYF
J gene: TRBJ2-7; CDR3 length: 13; V gene: TRBV7-9; CDR3 protein: CASSQRGTYEQYF
J gene: TRBJ2-3; CDR3 length: 15; V gene: TRBV28; CDR3 protein: CASSFLGTNTDTQYF
J gene: TRBJ2-7; CDR3 length: 14; V gene: TRBV27; CDR3 protein: CASGPHLGLDEQYF
J gene: TRBJ1-1; CDR3 length: 14; V gene: TRBV5-1; CDR3 protein: CASSSTGMNTEAFF
J gene: TRBJ1-4; CDR3 length: 14; V gene: TRBV27; CDR3 protein: CASSFGLTNEKLFF
J gene: TRBJ2-7; CDR3 length: 14; V gene: TRBV20-1; CDR3 protein: CSARDSGKPYEQYF
J gene: TRBJ2-7; CDR3 length: 13; V gene: TRBV7-7; CDR3 protein: CASSKDRGYEQYF
J gene: TRBJ1-2; CDR3 length: 13; V gene: TRBV5-1; CDR3 protein: CASSIGLRGGYTF
J gene: TRBJ2-6; CDR3 length: 13; V gene: TRBV10-3; CDR3 protein: CAISYSGANVLTF
J gene: TRBJ1-6; CDR3 length: 13; V gene: TRBV27; CDR3 protein: CASTRGGGTPLHF
J gene: TRBJ1-1; CDR3 length: 16; V gene: TRBV3-1; CDR3 protein: CASSQVTGGLNTEAFF
J gene: TRBJ2-1; CDR3 length: 15; V gene: TRBV10-3; CDR3 protein: CAISELAASYNEQFF
J gene: TRBJ2-2; CDR3 length: 15; V gene: TRBV4-1; CDR3 protein: CASSQEPNSGGELFF
J gene: TRBJ2-7; CDR3 length: 12; V gene: TRBV29-1; CDR3 protein: CSVEKGGVEQYF
J gene: TRBJ2-3; CDR3 length: 15; V gene: TRBV7-8; CDR3 protein: CASSRGGSFRDTQYF
J gene: TRBJ2-5; CDR3 length: 13; V gene: TRBV7-3; CDR3 protein: CASSLKGGETQYF
J gene: TRBJ2-5; CDR3 length: 11; V gene: TRBV7-9; CDR3 protein: CASSPSVTQYF
J gene: TRBJ2-2; CDR3 length: 16; V gene: TRBV7-3; CDR3 protein: CASSPSSGRDAGELFF
J gene: TRBJ2-6; CDR3 length: 19; V gene: TRBV7-8; CDR3 protein: CASSRRPGQAGSGANVLTF
J gene: TRBJ2-4; CDR3 length: 13; V gene: TRBV6-5; CDR3 protein: CASSIGRENIQYF
J gene: TRBJ2-3; CDR3 length: 14; V gene: TRBV11-1; CDR3 protein: CASTLGQRTDTQYF
J gene: TRBJ1-1; CDR3 length: 14; V gene: TRBV12-3/TRBV12-4; CDR3 protein: CASIDREGDTEAFF
J gene: TRBJ2-6; CDR3 length: 16; V gene: TRBV19; CDR3 protein: CASSMQGGSWANVLTF
J gene: TRBJ2-3; CDR3 length: 14; V gene: TRBV24-1; CDR3 protein: CATSPSGPLDTQYF